The T cell receptor beta chain described here comes from a study of regulatory T cells in long-lasting Graves disease (dated by TCRdb to about 2021). About the full investigation: Antithyroid drugs had been taken for less than 3 months by newly diagnosed Graves' disease patients. The study took place in China and was registered as a clinical trial. Persistent Graves' disease patients were compared with newly diagnosed Graves' disease patients by peripheral blood TCR sequencing and RNA sequencing. A total of roughly 35 samples underwent TCR sequencing: about 13 from persistent and around 20 from newly diagnosed Graves' disease patients.

This clonotype has just a few counts. Its specific antigen is unknown. No per-base quality is available; no much larger clone lies one base away. The paper as a whole reports these results and caveats: Only the TCR beta chain was sequenced and analyzed. The small sample size was acknowledged by the authors as a limitation that may reduce accuracy. A larger number of public clonotypes was shared among persistent patients (more than 2,500) than among newly diagnosed patients (approximately 1,000). TRBV28, TRBJ1-2 and TRBJ2-5 were preferentially used in persistent disease, while TRBV20-1 and TRBJ2-1 were favored in newly diagnosed disease. The study examined only peripheral blood because the primary lesion, thyroid tissue, could not be accessed. Compared with newly diagnosed patients, patients with persistent Graves' disease had lower TCR Shannon entropy and fewer highly expanded clones, which suggests clonal expansion.

The time point label corresponds to: newly diagnosed GD, antithyroid drugs for less than 3 months. RNA was extracted from PBMCs in TRIzol for both TCR sequencing and RNA sequencing. Graves' disease was diagnosed according to American Thyroid Association guidelines. Recruitment of patients was carried out at an endocrinology department in Xi'an, China. From each patient, around 8.3 milliliters of peripheral blood was collected into an EDTA anticoagulant tube. PBMCs were isolated by Ficoll Paque Plus density gradient separation without further T cell sorting. An Agilent 2100 Bioanalyzer and agarose gel were used to assess RNA quality, and a NanoDrop 2000 was used to measure RNA concentration. From cysteine to phenylalanine, the CDR3 is 16 amino acids long. Just CDR3 DNA is preserved here, 48 bases in frame from base 1. Trimming removed 7 bases from V and 3 bases from J; the gene matches leave 9 bases unexplained. The germline V gene yields SGHAT for CDR1 and FQNNGV for CDR2.

The library relied on multiplex PCR. These reads were obtained on an Illumina HiSeq 4000. To build TCR beta libraries, CDR3 regions were amplified by Arm-PCR using iRepertoire HTBI primers. PCR products were gel purified before sequencing. The original pipeline was this. Across samples, about 64 TRBV and roughly 13 TRBJ segments were identified and used for gene usage analysis of CDR3 amino acid clonotypes. Filtered high-quality paired reads were merged into contigs using COPE and FqMerger. Contigs were aligned with BLAST to IMGT TRBV, TRBD and TRBJ reference genes, and CDR3 was defined per IMGT. Highly expanded clones were defined as clonotypes with a frequency above 0.1%. Shannon entropy served as the measure of repertoire diversity, while the Gini coefficient captured V-J evenness. Clonotypes shared by more than one individual were considered public. TCRdb reprocessed the public reads (quality trimming at Q25 with fastp, clone calling with MiXCR) and kept in-frame beta chains. Entries are consolidated by CDR3 protein sequence, retaining the most common genes and DNA. The V and J calls here are based on TCRdb, not the publication. The sample records 400,000 to 550,000 distinct CDR3 sequences, 16% of which are singletons. The ten largest clones represent roughly 10% of the sample.

This sample also appeared in a second study, on T cells in Graves' hyperthyroidism and ophthalmopathy. The second study, in turn, reports: A patient counted as having stable Graves' hyperthyroidism if no progression to ophthalmopathy occurred over 18 months of follow-up. Hyperthyroidism patients were aged 18 to 65 years and newly diagnosed, with disease duration of less than 2 months. Any patient with an uncontrolled infection, another autoimmune disease, pregnancy or lactation was excluded. Clinical symptoms, serum thyroxine and TRAb, thyroid ultrasound, and orbital computed tomography formed the basis for the diagnoses. For the first round of RT-PCR on the TCR CDR3, the HTBI primer set was used together with the Qiagen OneStep RT-PCR kit. Most expanded thyroid clonotypes (frequency above 0.001) were also detected in blood, a finding suggesting that blood repertoires may reflect thyroid immune responses. A model built on a 13 V-J signature distinguished ophthalmopathy from stable hyperthyroidism, reaching 85% to 90% sensitivity and 81% to 83% specificity in cross-validation and 80%/75% in testing. In validation, the model predicted progression to ophthalmopathy with approximately 70% sensitivity and approximately 74% specificity, a median of 6.5 months before onset. To identify distinguishing TCR V-J signatures, a discovery cohort of about 95 patients was used, comprising 43 with Graves' ophthalmopathy and approximately 57 with stable Graves' hyperthyroidism. An independent validation cohort of 18 to 20 hyperthyroidism patients and some 15 patients who later progressed to ophthalmopathy tested prospective prediction of ophthalmopathy. For training and testing, the 100 patients in the discovery cohort were randomly divided in a 7:3 ratio. In more than five Graves' hyperthyroidism patients, the study also compared T-cell repertoires from thyroid tissue with T-cell repertoires from blood. Once sampling was done, hyperthyroidism patients were given methimazole at a starting dose of 30 mg daily, whereas ophthalmopathy patients were given high-dose intravenous methylprednisolone. A second multiplex PCR round built the libraries, followed by size selection and purification. Libraries were sequenced paired-end with 100 bp reads on an Illumina HiSeq2000. SOAPnuke was used to process the raw data, throwing out any read that contained adapters or uncalled bases, had a mean Phred below 15, or lacked an exact constant-primer or identifier match. High-quality paired reads were merged with COPE v1.2.5, and unique nucleotide sequences were defined as clonotypes. Clonotypes were aligned to IMGT TRBV, TRBD and TRBJ reference segments using MiTCR v1.1. The analysis was restricted to V-J combinations with a frequency above 0.0001, which together covered about 99% of the repertoires. A TCS score was defined as the ratio between F50 (clonal expansion) and ExV (chaos), using BLOSUM62-based TCRdist between CDR3 peptides within each V-J. Welch's t-statistics and random forest reduced some 510 V-J features to fewer than 15, which were used in a naive Bayes classifier (R e1071). Sample size was not statistically predetermined, and investigators were not blinded to group allocation. TCR Vbeta CDR3 sequencing of 135 peripheral blood samples (43 ophthalmopathy, approximately 80 hyperthyroidism and roughly 17 progressor patients) is reported in the paper.

The receptor was derived from a woman in her twenties or thirties with Graves disease. Donor details come from another sample of the same person, matched by shared clones. Source: peripheral blood mononuclear cells (PBMCs), taken at new diagnosis, from a patient treated with antithyroid drugs. The chain was built from TRBV11-2 and TRBJ2-6; 7 central nucleotides agree with TRBD2. Read as DNA, the sequence is TGTGCCAGCAACTCGGGACTAAGTCGTGGGGCCAACGTCCTGACTTTC. It is translated as CASNSGLSRGANVLTF.